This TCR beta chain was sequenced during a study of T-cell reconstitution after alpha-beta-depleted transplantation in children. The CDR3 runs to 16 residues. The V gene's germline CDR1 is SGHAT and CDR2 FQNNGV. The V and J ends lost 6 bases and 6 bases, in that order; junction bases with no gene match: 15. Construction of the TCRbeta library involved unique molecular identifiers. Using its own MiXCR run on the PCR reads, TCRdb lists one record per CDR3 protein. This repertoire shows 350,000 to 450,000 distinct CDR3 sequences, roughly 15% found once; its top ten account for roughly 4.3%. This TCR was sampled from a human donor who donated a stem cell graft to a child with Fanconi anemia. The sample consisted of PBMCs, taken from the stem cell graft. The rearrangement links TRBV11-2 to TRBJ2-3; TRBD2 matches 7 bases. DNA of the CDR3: TGTGCCAGCAGTCTCGGGTGGGAGGGGATTAGGGATACGCAGTATTTT. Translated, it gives CASSLGWEGIRDTQYF. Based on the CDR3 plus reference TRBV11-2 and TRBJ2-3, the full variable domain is EAGVAQSPRYKIIEKRQSVAFWCNPISGHATLYWYQQILGQGPKLLIQFQNNGVVDDSQLPKDRFSAERLKGVDSTLKIQPAKLEDSAVYLCASSLGWEGIRDTQYFGPGTRLTVL.